This is a list of T cell receptor beta chains from one sample in a study of blood T cell repertoires in COVID-19. Sequencing was performed with immunoSEQ multiplex PCR; in TCRdb, only in-frame clones are kept and a portion is missing. The sample comprises 100,000 to 150,000 clones, 69% of which are singletons, and 2.2% rests with the top ten. The sample comprised peripheral blood. These receptors were taken from an older woman with acute or convalescent COVID-19. Each CDR3 is given with its conserved first and last residue. The order of the fields is clone size, D gene, J gene, V gene, CDR3 protein, CDR3 DNA. The D gene is left open where the match is weak. Size is stated for part of the rows, as once, few or many counts, or as a class when the clone is expanded.

>.|TRBD1|TRBJ1-1|TRBV6-1
CASSEARTGAAEAFF
TGTGCCAGCAGTGAAGCGAGGACAGGGGCAGCTGAAGCTTTCTTT
>.|.|TRBJ1-6|TRBV14
CASSQDSWRTYNSPLHF
TGTGCCAGCAGCCAAGATTCGTGGCGGACCTATAATTCACCCCTCCACTTT
>.|.|TRBJ2-7|TRBV6-2/TRBV6-3
CASSYSGRVNEQYF
TGTGCCAGCAGTTACTCGGGCAGGGTAAACGAGCAGTACTTC
>.|TRBD1|TRBJ1-2|TRBV9
CASRATGQMGNYGYTF
TGTGCCAGCAGGGCAACGGGACAGATGGGTAACTATGGCTACACCTTC
>once|.|TRBJ1-3|TRBV6-5
CASSYDFGSGNTIYF
TGTGCCAGCAGTTACGACTTCGGCTCTGGAAACACCATATATTTT
>few|TRBD2|TRBJ2-3|TRBV6-5
CASSYGLAVTDTQYF
TGTGCCAGCAGTTACGGACTAGCGGTCACAGATACGCAGTATTTT
>.|TRBD1|TRBJ1-4|TRBV9
CASSYTTGSNEKLFF
TGTGCCAGCAGCTACACGACAGGGTCTAATGAAAAACTGTTTTTT
>.|.|TRBJ1-2|TRBV9
CASSSRGGGGYTF
TGTGCCAGCAGCTCTCGAGGTGGCGGTGGCTACACCTTC
>.|.|TRBJ2-3|TRBV27
CASSFSRASTDTQYF
TGTGCCAGCAGTTTTTCCAGGGCAAGCACAGATACGCAGTATTTT
>.|.|TRBJ1-1|TRBV6-6
CASSALTDNTEAFF
TGTGCCAGCAGTGCGTTGACAGATAACACTGAAGCTTTCTTT
>few|.|TRBJ1-1|TRBV29-1
CSVEDRRGGYTEAFF
TGCAGCGTTGAAGATCGACGGGGAGGGTACACTGAAGCTTTCTTT
>.|TRBD2|TRBJ2-5|TRBV5-1
CASSLGLAGHKKETQYF
TGCGCCAGCAGCTTGGGACTAGCGGGGCATAAAAAAGAGACCCAGTACTTC
>.|TRBD1|TRBJ1-2|TRBV5-4
CASSMPQTGNYGYTF
TGTGCCAGCAGCATGCCCCAGACAGGGAACTATGGCTACACCTTC
>.|.|TRBJ1-5|TRBV6-2/TRBV6-3
CASSSHRVRLNQPQHF
TGTGCCAGCAGTTCTCACAGGGTAAGACTCAATCAGCCCCAGCATTTT
>few|.|TRBJ2-1|TRBV29-1
CSSAGRRESEQFF
TGCAGCTCCGCGGGGCGGAGGGAGAGTGAGCAGTTCTTC
>.|.|TRBJ2-7|TRBV10-3
CAISEEEGSYEQYF
TGTGCCATCAGTGAGGAGGAGGGCTCCTACGAGCAGTACTTC
>.|TRBD1|TRBJ1-2|TRBV6-1
CASSDVQGAWGENGYTF
TGTGCCAGCAGTGACGTACAGGGGGCGTGGGGGGAAAATGGCTACACCTTC
>.|.|TRBJ1-4|TRBV10-2
CASSETAEKLFF
TGCGCCAGCAGTGAGACCGCGGAAAAACTGTTTTTT
>.|TRBD2|TRBJ2-2|TRBV10-3
CAIGRERNGELFF
TGTGCCATCGGGCGGGAGAGGAACGGGGAGCTGTTTTTT
>.|.|TRBJ2-7|TRBV21-1
CASSKANRGYEQYF
TGTGCCAGCAGCAAAGCGAACAGGGGATACGAGCAGTACTTC
>.|TRBD1|TRBJ1-5|TRBV6-1
CASSERGTVYSNQPQHF
TGTGCCAGCAGTGAAAGAGGGACAGTTTATAGCAATCAGCCCCAGCATTTT
>.|TRBD2|TRBJ2-1|TRBV15
CATSREPGTSGDNEQFF
TGTGCCACCAGCAGGGAACCCGGGACTAGCGGGGACAATGAGCAGTTCTTC
>.|.|TRBJ1-1|TRBV6-4
CASSDRGSTEAFF
TGTGCCAGCAGTGACAGGGGGTCCACTGAAGCTTTCTTT
>.|TRBD1|TRBJ2-2|TRBV5-1
CASSLTGDTGELFF
TGCGCCAGCAGCTTGACAGGGGACACCGGGGAGCTGTTTTTT
>.|.|TRBJ2-7|TRBV5-1
CASSRDNYEQYF
TGCGCCAGCAGCCGGGACAACTACGAGCAGTACTTC
>few|.|TRBJ2-7|TRBV20-1
CSASVFGGNEQYF
TGCAGTGCTAGTGTTTTTGGCGGGAACGAGCAGTACTTC
>.|TRBD1|TRBJ1-6|TRBV15
CATSRSTGGVDSPLHF
TGTGCCACCAGCAGATCGACAGGGGGGGTAGATTCACCCCTCCACTTT
>few|.|TRBJ2-6|TRBV7-3
CASSPSGGVFSGANVLTF
TGTGCCAGCAGCCCATCCGGGGGAGTCTTCTCTGGGGCCAACGTCCTGACTTTC
>.|.|TRBJ1-1|TRBV28
CASSLGQGRPTNTEAFF
TGTGCCAGCAGTTTGGGGCAGGGGCGCCCCACGAACACTGAAGCTTTCTTT
>.|.|TRBJ1-2|TRBV6-5
CASSRQPRSYGGTF
TGTGCCAGCAGCCGACAGCCGAGATCCTATGGGGGGACCTTC
>.|.|TRBJ2-6|TRBV2
CASSMGQGLTSGANVLTF
TGTGCCAGCAGTATGGGACAAGGGCTAACCTCTGGGGCCAACGTCCTGACTTTC
>.|.|TRBJ1-1|TRBV6-2/TRBV6-3
CASSYPRQATVMNTEAFF
TGTGCCAGCAGTTACCCCAGACAGGCCACGGTTATGAACACTGAAGCTTTCTTT
>.|TRBD1|TRBJ2-7|TRBV5-5
CASSGDRAYEQYF
TGTGCCAGCAGCGGAGACAGGGCCTACGAGCAGTACTTC
>many|TRBD1|TRBJ2-7|TRBV7-2
CASSLGTGGLEQYF
TGTGCCAGCAGCTTAGGGACAGGGGGCCTCGAGCAGTACTTC
>.|.|TRBJ2-5|TRBV5-6
CASSLAEGLLETQYF
TGTGCCAGCAGCTTGGCCGAGGGACTCCTTGAGACCCAGTACTTC
>few|TRBD1|TRBJ1-1|TRBV10-3
CAISLQGREAFF
TGTGCCATCAGTTTACAGGGGCGAGAAGCTTTCTTT
>few|TRBD2|TRBJ2-5|TRBV19
CASQTSGPGETQYF
TGTGCCAGCCAAACTAGCGGCCCTGGGGAGACCCAGTACTTC
>.|TRBD2|TRBJ2-5|TRBV15
CATSPGTSRETQYF
TGTGCCACCAGCCCGGGGACTAGCCGGGAGACCCAGTACTTC
>.|.|TRBJ2-5|TRBV12-5
CASGLASGLETQYF
TGTGCTAGTGGTTTAGCCTCAGGGTTAGAGACCCAGTACTTC
>few|TRBD2|TRBJ2-1|TRBV29-1
CSVAKTSGRDNEQFF
TGCAGCGTTGCAAAGACTAGCGGGAGGGACAATGAGCAGTTCTTC
>.|.|TRBJ1-5|TRBV27
CASSYWSRAIFYSNQPQHF
TGTGCCAGCAGTTATTGGAGCAGGGCCATTTTTTATAGCAATCAGCCCCAGCATTTT